This entry is about one TCR beta chain. CDR3 length: 15 amino acids. The germline gives CDR1 SGHNT, CDR2 YYREEE (reference sequence). Trimming took 4 bases from V and 3 from J, leaving 16 bases between them. Profiling relied on immunoSEQ multiplex PCR, and the TCRdb table lists in-frame clones only, not all of them. The sample shows roughly 200,000 clones, just over 85% of them seen only once. The sample is drawn from a study of blood T cell repertoires in COVID-19. In assigning cohorts, the study relied on participant-reported clinical history. The chain employs TRBV5-4 and TRBJ1-1; D may be TRBD1 (6 bases). The receptor was isolated from a woman in her forties with acute COVID-19. The sequenced sample was PBMCs or T cells enriched from blood (not recorded which). The CDR3 DNA reads as TGTGCCAGCAGCCCCGGGGTGAGGGGGTACACTGAAGCTTTCTTT. This encodes CASSPGVRGYTEAFF.